Detailed here is one T cell receptor (beta chain). What it recognizes is unknown. The source of the sample is a study of cytomegalovirus exposure and HLA in healthy donors. Background on the study: The early release's HLA-typed donors yielded 65 million to 85 million unique TCRs. Study-wide points: The authors reported that TCR beta sequences could predict HLA-A and HLA-B alleles. These predictions were accurate for most subjects in the first cohort.

The germline CDR1 and CDR2 sequences are LGHNA and YSLEER. Germline trimming cut 3 bases from V and 9 bases from J; bases unmatched to any gene: 12. The CDR3 covers 18 residues. Use of 60 Vbeta and 13 Jbeta primers characterized the PCR. Original processing methods: Later, an analysis found around 80 million unique TCR beta chains, and approximately 10 million of these were shared. The repertoire was sequenced with immunoSEQ multiplex PCR; TCRdb's copy has only in-frame clones and lacks some. The V and J calls and clone size are taken from that table; D and trimming were inferred from the DNA. The data show under 150,000 clones, about 75% seen once.

Sequencing was done on a sample of PBMCs. The TCR was taken from a woman aged 35 to 49 in good health and CMV-seronegative. The J gene is TRBJ2-3, the V gene TRBV4-3, with 16 positions matching TRBD2. CDR3 nucleotide sequence: TGCGCCAGCAGCCAGGCCGGGACTAGCGGGGGGGCACTTGGCACGCAGTATTTT. Translating it yields CASSQAGTSGGALGTQYF.